This T cell receptor beta chain was identified during a study of blood T cell repertoires in COVID-19. As for the study in general: Specimens from acute and convalescent COVID-19 originated in the United States, Italy and Spain. PBMCs, B-cell-depleted T cells, or T cells provided the cDNA or gDNA that made up the material.

Source study methods: It was from reference gene primer amplification that nucleated cell counts were estimated. Clones were read by immunoSEQ multiplex PCR, and TCRdb kept only the in-frame ones, dropping some. D and trimming were read from the DNA, whereas the V and J calls and clone size are those reported in that table. The sample has about 120,000 clones, about nine tenths seen once. While infection was still active, Seattle patients were enrolled and then followed longitudinally. The CDR3 totals 14 residues. Germline values: CDR1 SGHTA, CDR2 FQGNSA. The germline V and J ends were trimmed by 1 base and 8 bases, with 12 bases remaining between them.

The specimen sequenced was peripheral blood. The sequence derives from a man in his 60s with COVID-19, enrolled during active disease. This chain connects TRBV7-2 to TRBJ2-1; the D gene is possibly TRBD2 (6 bases). CDR3 region: CASSLGASEHEQFF. DNA of the CDR3: TGTGCCAGCAGCTTAGGCGCTAGCGAGCATGAGCAGTTCTTC. Looking up the rest from reference TRBV7-2 and TRBJ2-1 gives the full variable domain: GAGVSQSPSNKVTEKGKDVELRCDPISGHTALYWYRQSLGQGLEFLIYFQGNSAPDKSGLPSDRFSAERTGGSVSTLTIQRTQQEDSAVYLCASSLGASEHEQFFGPGTRLTVL.